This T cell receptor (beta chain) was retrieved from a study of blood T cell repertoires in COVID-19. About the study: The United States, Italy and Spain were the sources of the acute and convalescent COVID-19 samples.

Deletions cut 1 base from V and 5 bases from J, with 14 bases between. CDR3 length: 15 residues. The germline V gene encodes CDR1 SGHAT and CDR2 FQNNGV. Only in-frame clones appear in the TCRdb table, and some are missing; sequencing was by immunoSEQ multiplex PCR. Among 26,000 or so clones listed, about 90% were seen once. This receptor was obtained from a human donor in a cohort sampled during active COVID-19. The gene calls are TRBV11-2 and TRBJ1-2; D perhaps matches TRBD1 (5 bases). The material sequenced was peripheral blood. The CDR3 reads CASSLGRDGIYGYTF. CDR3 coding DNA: TGTGCCAGCAGCTTAGGGCGGGACGGCATATATGGCTACACCTTC.